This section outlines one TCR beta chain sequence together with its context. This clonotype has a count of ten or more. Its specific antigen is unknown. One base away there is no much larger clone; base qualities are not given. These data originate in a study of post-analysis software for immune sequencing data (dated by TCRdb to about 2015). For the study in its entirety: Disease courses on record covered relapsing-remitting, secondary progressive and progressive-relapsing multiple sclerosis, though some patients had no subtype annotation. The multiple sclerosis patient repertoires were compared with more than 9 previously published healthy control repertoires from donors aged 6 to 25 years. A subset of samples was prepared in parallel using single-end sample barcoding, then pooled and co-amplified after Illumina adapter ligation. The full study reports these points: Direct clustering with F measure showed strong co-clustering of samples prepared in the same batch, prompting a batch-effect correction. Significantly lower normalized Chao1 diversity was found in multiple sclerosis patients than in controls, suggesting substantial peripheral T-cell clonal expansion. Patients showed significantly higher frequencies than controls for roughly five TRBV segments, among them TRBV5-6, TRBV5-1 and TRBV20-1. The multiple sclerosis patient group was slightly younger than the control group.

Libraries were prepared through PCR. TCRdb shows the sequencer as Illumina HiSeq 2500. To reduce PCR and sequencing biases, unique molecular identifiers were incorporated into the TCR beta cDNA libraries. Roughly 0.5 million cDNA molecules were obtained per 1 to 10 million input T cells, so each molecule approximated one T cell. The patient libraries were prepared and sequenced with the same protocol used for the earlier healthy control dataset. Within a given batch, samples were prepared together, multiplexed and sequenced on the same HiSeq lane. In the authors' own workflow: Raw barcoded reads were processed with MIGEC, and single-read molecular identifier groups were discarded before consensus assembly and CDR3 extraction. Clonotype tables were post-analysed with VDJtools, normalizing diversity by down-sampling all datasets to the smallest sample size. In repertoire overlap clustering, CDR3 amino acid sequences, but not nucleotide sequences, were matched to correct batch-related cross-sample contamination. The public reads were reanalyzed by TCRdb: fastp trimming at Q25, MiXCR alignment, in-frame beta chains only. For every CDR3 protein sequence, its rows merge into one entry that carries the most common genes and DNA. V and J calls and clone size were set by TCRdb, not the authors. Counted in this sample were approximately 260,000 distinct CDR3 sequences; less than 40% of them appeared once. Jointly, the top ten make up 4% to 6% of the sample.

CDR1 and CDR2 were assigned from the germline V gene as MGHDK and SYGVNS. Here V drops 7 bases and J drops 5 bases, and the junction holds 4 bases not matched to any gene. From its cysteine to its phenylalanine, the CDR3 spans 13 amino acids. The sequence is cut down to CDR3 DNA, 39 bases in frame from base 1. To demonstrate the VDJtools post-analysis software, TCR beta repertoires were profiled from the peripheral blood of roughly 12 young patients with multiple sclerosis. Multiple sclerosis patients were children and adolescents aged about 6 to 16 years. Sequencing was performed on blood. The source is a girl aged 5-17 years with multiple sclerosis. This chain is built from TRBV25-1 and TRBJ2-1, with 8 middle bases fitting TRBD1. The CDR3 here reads CASTGQGHNEQFF. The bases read TGTGCCAGCACCGGACAGGGCCACAATGAGCAGTTCTTC.